This record looks at one T cell receptor (delta chain) sequence and its context. There is no known antigen for this receptor. The protein TCRdb gives is from a much larger clone and does not agree with this DNA's translation at residue 3, likely a read error; the protein shown here comes from the DNA. The library relied on RT-PCR. Sequenced using an Illumina MiSeq. For TCRdb, the public reads were processed anew by CATT, and duplicate DNA sequences were folded into one row. In all, the sample holds roughly 300 delta-chain clones, and roughly 6.5% of those were seen once. The ten largest account for approximately 35% of the sample. The data were obtained in a study of gammadelta T cells in human blood (dated by TCRdb to about 2020). Paper-wide results and their limitations: In the study, polyclonal expansion of innate gamma-delta T cells immediately after birth was reported to appear to be driven by microbial exposure.

The CDR3, cysteine through phenylalanine, is 18 amino acids long. The entry retains the CDR3 DNA only, 54 bases that are in frame from base 1. Via the germline V gene, CDR1 is GEAIGNYY and CDR2 EKD. This receptor chain uses TRDV2 and TRDJ3, with 11 bases in between that match TRDD3. This TCR was sampled from a human donor. Sequenced: Vgamma9Vdelta2 gamma-delta T cells from infant blood. This receptor carries the CDR3 CAGDTVLGDTWDTRQMFF. The DNA sequence follows: TGTGCCGGTGACACCGTACTGGGGGATACCTGGGACACCCGACAGATGTTTTTC.